A selection of T cell receptor beta chains follows, all from one sample in a study of blood T cell repertoires in COVID-19. Only in-frame clones appear in the TCRdb table, and some are missing; sequencing was by immunoSEQ multiplex PCR. This table has around 280,000 clones, roughly nine tenths appearing once. Sequencing input: peripheral blood. The receptors stem from a woman in her forties or fifties who had recovered from COVID-19. CDR3s include the opening cysteine and the closing phenylalanine or tryptophan.

CDR3 length	J gene	V gene	CDR3 protein
14	TRBJ2-7	TRBV28	CASSKHESLYEQYF
16	TRBJ1-2	TRBV5-6	CASSSLATIANYGYTF
13	TRBJ2-5	TRBV5-6	CASSLEPWETQYF
13	TRBJ1-2	TRBV18	CASSPEGARGYTF
14	TRBJ2-2	TRBV5-4	CASSFLGGTGELFF
16	TRBJ2-5	TRBV4-2	CASSQERFRFQETQYF
15	TRBJ2-7	TRBV6-1	CASSERQGGPYEQYF
15	TRBJ2-7	TRBV2	CASSPQAGGAYEQYF
18	TRBJ2-2	TRBV7-2	CASSSGLAGGSYTGELFF
17	TRBJ1-1	TRBV4-2	CASSQEADRGGKTEAFF
17	TRBJ2-5	TRBV28	CASSLLSSGSPKETQYF
15	TRBJ1-1	TRBV6-5	CASHVRGFENTEAFF
14	TRBJ2-6	TRBV28	CASGTSSGANVLTF
19	TRBJ2-3	TRBV5-1	CASSLDSGLLAVNTDTQYF
14	TRBJ1-2	TRBV5-6	CASSPSQGLWDYTF
11	TRBJ2-5	TRBV5-4	CASSYEETQYF
14	TRBJ1-2	TRBV5-6	CASSPDRGSYGYTF
15	TRBJ1-5	TRBV7-6	CASSPDKYSNQPQHF
15	TRBJ1-5	TRBV2	CASRRDRGTNQPQHF